A single sample is the source of the 15 T cell receptor beta chains below, sequenced in a study of blood T cell repertoires in COVID-19 (dated by TCRdb to 2019 to 2021). The library was built by means of the immunoSEQ multiplex PCR assay. Not all clones reach the TCRdb copy of this immuneACCESS table, which keeps in-frame sequences only. Checked studies attribute under half of the gap to unresolved V genes and leave the rest unexplained. This sample has about 230,000 clones in its table, and around 80% of those were observed once. 1.2% to 1.5% of the sample comes from the top ten. Input material: peripheral blood. Every receptor here comes from a woman between 35 and 50 years old who had recovered from COVID-19.

This clone was observed a single time. The CDR3 spells CASSPGTSGLQETQYF. The CDR3 DNA sequence: TGTGCCAGCAGTCCCGGGACTAGCGGGTTGCAAGAGACCCAGTACTTC. The V call is TRBV27, the J call TRBJ2-5, with 12 bases lining up with TRBD2. CDR1 is MNHEY and CDR2 is SMNVEV in the germline V gene (reference sequence). The CDR3 spans 16 residues. V dropped 5 bases and J dropped 2; count of bases not matched to a gene: 6.

This chain connects TRBV3-1 (or the pseudogene TRBV3-2) to TRBJ1-3; D perhaps matches TRBD1 (6 bases). This CDR3 contains 14 residues. V lost 4 bases, J lost 9 bases, and 16 bases lay in between. From germline, CDR1 is LGHDT and CDR2 YNNKEL (reference sequence). The CDR3 DNA is TGTGCCAGCAGCCCAAGCCCGGACAGTAGCACCATATATTTT. Translating it yields CASSPSPDSSTIYF.

The sample holds one count of this clone. The chain links TRBV18 to TRBJ1-4; D may be TRBD1 (5 bases). Germline V CDR1 and CDR2: KGHSH, LQKENI. This CDR3 comprises 16 residues. The germline V and J ends were trimmed by 0 bases and 2 bases, with 10 bases remaining between them. The CDR3 sequence is CASSPPPRQTNEKLFF. Written as DNA, the CDR3 is TGTGCCAGCTCACCACCGCCTCGACAGACTAATGAAAAACTGTTTTTT.

V usage is TRBV11-2 and J usage is TRBJ1-6; 8 nucleotides align to TRBD1. The ends lost 4 bases at V and 8 bases at J; junction bases unmatched: 10. Germline V gene lookup returns CDR1 SGHAT and CDR2 FQNNGV. The CDR3 has 16 residues. The CDR3 spells CASSSRTGKIDSPLHF. DNA for the CDR3: TGTGCCAGCAGCTCACGGACAGGGAAAATTGATTCACCCCTCCACTTT.

The V gene is TRBV27, the J gene TRBJ1-5; a possible D gene is TRBD1 (6 bases). The CDR3 sequence is 14 residues long. V was clipped by 2 bases and J by 4 bases, with 9 bases between them. Germline assignment: CDR1 MNHEY and CDR2 SMNVEV (reference sequence). CDR3 sequence (DNA): TGTGCCAGCAGTTTACGGGGGGCAAATCAGCCCCAGCATTTT. Its translation: CASSLRGANQPQHF.

The count of this clone is one. The genes are TRBV7-8 and TRBJ2-2; no firm D call. Germline V gives CDR1 SGHVS, CDR2 FQNEAQ. The CDR3 spans 14 residues. With 0 bases removed from V and 5 bases from J, the gap between germline ends came to 7 bases. The CDR3 bases are TGTGCCAGCAGCTTAGCGTCGAGGACCGGGGAGCTGTTTTTT. Amino acids: CASSLASRTGELFF.

The V gene is TRBV7-2, the J gene TRBJ2-5; 8 bases match TRBD2. With V trimmed by 6 bases and J by 5 bases, 14 bases remained unmatched. This CDR3 region has 16 residues. Germline-derived CDR1 and CDR2 are SGHTA and FQGNSA. CDR3: CASSTPTRGGLETQYF. The CDR3 bases are TGTGCCAGCAGTACCCCCACACGGGGGGGCCTGGAGACCCAGTACTTC.

The chain couples TRBV6-1 to TRBJ1-5; D gene uncertain. Germline assignment: CDR1 MNHNS and CDR2 SASEGT. This CDR3 comprises 14 residues. V was pared by 3 bases and J by 2 bases, with 8 bases between. CDR3: CASSDTDGNQPQHF. The DNA of the CDR3 is TGTGCCAGCAGTGATACAGATGGCAATCAGCCCCAGCATTTT.

This chain joins TRBV24-1 and TRBJ2-1; no reliable D call. Germline loops: CDR1 KGHDR, CDR2 SFDVKD. Trimming pared 4 bases from V and 5 bases from J, leaving 8 bases between. The CDR3 has 13 residues. CDR3 in DNA: TGTGCCACCAGTGAGTCGGGTAACAATGAGCAGTTCTTC. It codes for CATSESGNNEQFF.

The rearrangement joins TRBV5-6 to TRBJ1-1; 8 nucleotides align to TRBD1. The V gene end was trimmed by 0 bases and the J gene end by 3 bases; junction bases not matched to a gene: 7. This CDR3 comprises 16 residues. The germline V gene encodes CDR1 SGHDT and CDR2 YYEEEE. In DNA form, the CDR3 reads TGTGCCAGCAGCTTGGCGGCAGGGGGCGCGGACACTGAAGCTTTCTTT. Translating it yields CASSLAAGGADTEAFF.

The V call is TRBV12-3 or TRBV12-4, the J call TRBJ2-2; the D gene is possibly TRBD2 (6 bases). V lost 6 bases, J lost 5 bases, and 10 bases lay in between. This CDR3 has 13 amino acids. CDR3 coding DNA: TGTGCCAGCAGATCCGGGACTACCGGGGAGCTGTTTTTT. This sequence encodes CASRSGTTGELFF.

The V gene is TRBV5-1, the J gene TRBJ2-7, with 13 bases matching TRBD2. Germline values: CDR1 SGHRS, CDR2 YFSETQ. CDR3 length: 15 residues. The V and J ends lost 6 bases and 5 bases, in that order; junction bases with no gene match: 8. The CDR3: CASTPLAGGPNEQYF. CDR3 nucleotides: TGCGCCAGCACCCCACTAGCGGGGGGGCCTAACGAGCAGTACTTC.

The V gene is TRBV28, the J gene TRBJ1-1, with D possibly TRBD1 on 6 matching bases. V shed 5 bases and J shed 3 bases, with 13 bases lying between them. CDR3 length: 14 amino acids. The germline V gene has CDR1 MDHEN and CDR2 SYDVKM. The CDR3 region is CASSPGQQDTEAFF. The CDR3 nucleotides are TGTGCCAGCAGTCCCGGACAGCAAGACACTGAAGCTTTCTTT.

This clone was seen once. The chain uses TRBV10-3 and TRBJ1-4, with D possibly matching TRBD1 (6 bases). CDR1 is ENHRY and CDR2 is SYGVKD in the germline V gene. This CDR3 is built from 17 residues. The ends were cut back, 2 bases at V and 6 bases at J, with 19 bases in the middle. CDR3 amino acids: CAISEGATGQRDEKLFF. The DNA for the CDR3 is TGTGCCATCAGTGAGGGAGCGACGGGACAACGAGATGAAAAACTGTTTTTT.

This chain uses TRBV19 with TRBJ1-3; the D is unclear. CDR3 length equals 16 residues. Per the germline V gene, CDR1 is LNHDA and CDR2 is SQIVND (reference sequence). Deletions cut 5 bases from V and 0 bases from J, with 14 bases between. The chain's CDR3 is CASSHTRGGSGNTIYF. The CDR3 region has the DNA TGTGCCAGTAGTCATACGCGAGGAGGCTCTGGAAACACCATATATTTT.